The 30 T cell receptor beta chains listed next were all sequenced from one sample in a study of OX40 agonist ivuxolimab in advanced cancers. Method: immunoSEQ multiplex PCR; TCRdb's copy keeps in-frame clones and lacks some. The sample contains 40,000 to 45,000 clones, 75% to 90% of which appear only once. The sample here was CD4+ or CD8+ T cells sorted from blood, taken in a trial of the OX40 agonist ivuxolimab. All receptors come from an adult with an advanced solid tumor such as melanoma, head and neck, liver or kidney cancer.

V gene TRBV25-1 combines with J gene TRBJ2-1, with D tentatively TRBD1 (7 bases). In germline, CDR1 is MGHDK, CDR2 SYGVNS. The CDR3 totals 15 residues. V lost 2 bases to trimming and J lost 7 bases, with 15 bases between them. CDR3 coding DNA: TGTGCCAGCAGTGAACTCGACAGGGAGGAAAATGAGCAGTTCTTC. Protein product: CASSELDREENEQFF.

By share, this clone counts as medium-sized. This chain links TRBV28 with TRBJ2-5, with 12 bases matching TRBD2. This CDR3 comprises 16 residues. Germline V gene lookup returns CDR1 MDHEN and CDR2 SYDVKM. J gave up 5 bases and V 6 bases, and 10 bases lay outside the gene matches. In nucleotides, the CDR3 is TGTGCCAGCAGCTCCCAGAGACTAGCGGGAGTGGAGACCCAGTACTTC. Translating gives CASSSQRLAGVETQYF.

The rearrangement joins TRBV27 to TRBJ1-2, with 9 bases lining up with TRBD1. The CDR3 is 19 amino acids. The V segment lost 3 bases and the J segment 3 bases; nucleotides outside the gene matches: 17. Germline assignment: CDR1 MNHEY and CDR2 SMNVEV (reference sequence). The CDR3 loop is CASSLKLTGGTVPHYGYTF. CDR3 nucleotides: TGTGCCAGCAGTTTGAAGTTGACAGGGGGTACGGTGCCTCACTATGGCTACACCTTC.

The gene calls are TRBV19 and TRBJ1-5, with 8 bases aligning to TRBD1. Unmatched junction bases numbered 8, after V lost 3 bases and J lost 4 bases. Germline values: CDR1 LNHDA, CDR2 SQIVND (reference sequence). The CDR3 has 16 amino acids. CDR3 sequence: CASSIGRGTGNQPQHF. The DNA of the CDR3 is TGTGCCAGTAGTATTGGGCGCGGGACAGGTAATCAGCCCCAGCATTTT. Looking up the rest from reference TRBV19 and TRBJ1-5 gives the full variable domain: DGGITQSPKYLFRKEGQNVTLSCEQNLNHDAMYWYRQDPGQGLRLIYYSQIVNDFQKGDIAEGYSVSREKKESFPLTVTSAQKNPTAFYLCASSIGRGTGNQPQHFGDGTRLSIL.

This chain connects TRBV9 to TRBJ1-3, with D uncertain. The CDR3 contains 13 residues. Trimming left V 4 bases short and J 4 bases short, with 9 bases between. Germline assignment: CDR1 SGDLS and CDR2 YYNGEE. The CDR3 loop is CASSSSQGNTIYF. CDR3 DNA sequence: TGTGCCAGCAGCTCTTCCCAGGGAAACACCATATATTTT. The full variable domain, with the rest looked up from reference TRBV9 and TRBJ1-3, is DSGVTQTPKHLITATGQRVTLRCSPRSGDLSVYWYQQSLDQGLQFLIQYYNGEERAKGNILERFSAQQFPDLHSELNLSSLELGDSALYFCASSSSQGNTIYFGEGSWLTVV.

This clone appeared once. This chain links TRBV6-1 with TRBJ1-2; D possibly corresponds to TRBD1 (6 bases). The CDR3 loop spans 14 amino acids. The germline gives CDR1 MNHNS, CDR2 SASEGT. V was shortened by 2 bases and J by 5 bases, with 12 bases between the two germline ends. The CDR3 sequence: CASSELQQGYGYTF. CDR3 nucleotides: TGTGCCAGCAGTGAACTACAACAGGGTTATGGCTACACCTTC.

The chain uses TRBV19 and TRBJ2-7; the D gene is possibly TRBD1 (5 bases). Germline CDR1 is LNHDA and CDR2 is SQIVND (reference sequence). This CDR3 is 14 amino acids long. Trimming took off 5 bases at V and 1 base at J, with 12 bases between the two ends. As DNA, the CDR3 is TGTGCCAGTAGTCAACAGGCGGCGTCCTACGAGCAGTACTTC. Its protein is CASSQQAASYEQYF.

The gene calls are TRBV5-4 and TRBJ2-3, with TRBD2 matching 11 bases. The germline V gene encodes CDR1 SGHNT and CDR2 YYREEE (reference sequence). The CDR3 covers 15 residues. With V trimmed by 5 bases and J by 0 bases, 2 bases remained unmatched. The CDR3 reads CASSSGRESTDTQYF. For the CDR3, the DNA is TGTGCCAGCAGTAGCGGGAGGGAGAGCACAGATACGCAGTATTTT.

This sequence joins TRBV28 and TRBJ1-2, with a weak D call TRBD1 (5 bases). This CDR3 comprises 13 residues. V was clipped by 8 bases and J by 2 bases, with 12 bases between them. Germline CDR1 reads MDHEN; CDR2 reads SYDVKM. The CDR3, as DNA: TGTGCCAGCGGGACTGGGGCCAACTATGGCTACACCTTC. This encodes CASGTGANYGYTF.

The chain uses TRBV4-2 and TRBJ1-1; unclear D gene. Germline V CDR1 and CDR2: LGHNA, YNFKEQ. CDR3 length: 12 amino acids. V lost 4 bases and J 8 bases, leaving 11 bases between the germline ends. The CDR3 loop reads CASSPPGSEAFF. The CDR3 nucleotides read TGTGCCAGCAGCCCGCCGGGCTCCGAAGCTTTCTTT.

The chain links TRBV4-3 to TRBJ2-1; TRBD2 matches at 7 bases. The CDR3 has 14 residues. V dropped 1 base and J dropped 7; count of bases not matched to a gene: 4. The germline V gene encodes CDR1 LGHNA and CDR2 YSLEER. The DNA for the CDR3 is TGCGCCAGCAGCCAAGTGGGGGGGAGGAATGAGCAGTTCTTC. Protein product: CASSQVGGRNEQFF.

The gene calls are TRBV4-2 and TRBJ2-4, with unresolved D. In germline, CDR1 is LGHNA, CDR2 YNFKEQ. V was cut by 6 bases and J by 4 bases, with 28 bases left in between. This CDR3 is built from 19 residues. In DNA form, the CDR3 reads TGTGCCAGCAGTCCACTCCTTGCCTTCTCGGGCGGAGAGAAAAACATTCAGTACTTC. The encoded protein is CASSPLLAFSGGEKNIQYF.

This clone was seen only once. This rearrangement joins TRBV5-1 to TRBJ1-2, with TRBD1 identical over 9 bases. V trimming: 3 bases; J trimming: 8 bases; junction bases outside the gene matches: 8. Germline V gene lookup returns CDR1 SGHRS and CDR2 YFSETQ. CDR3 length equals 14 residues. The CDR3 coding sequence is TGCGCCAGCAGCTCGAAAACAGGGGGCATAGGCTACACCTTC. Translating gives CASSSKTGGIGYTF.

V usage is TRBV18 and J usage is TRBJ2-7, with 10 positions matching TRBD1. The germline gives CDR1 KGHSH, CDR2 LQKENI. V dropped 3 bases and J dropped 4; count of bases not matched to a gene: 9. The CDR3 loop spans 16 amino acids. CDR3 region: CASSPFRQGANYEQYF. The CDR3 coding sequence is TGTGCCAGCTCACCCTTCCGACAGGGGGCGAATTACGAGCAGTACTTC.

This chain joins TRBV11-2 and TRBJ2-7; 15 bases agree with TRBD2. Trimming at V came to 1 base and at J to 8 bases, leaving 12 bases not matched to a gene. Germline CDR1 is SGHAT and CDR2 is FQNNGV. The CDR3 is 18 amino acids. The CDR3 reads CASSLVGRAGTSGRKQYF. Written as DNA, the CDR3 is TGTGCCAGCAGCTTAGTCGGCCGGGCGGGGACTAGCGGGAGGAAGCAGTACTTC.

The chain is built from TRBV30 and TRBJ2-1, with 9 bases aligning to TRBD2. The V and J ends lost 5 bases and 12 bases, in that order; junction bases with no gene match: 11. CDR3 length equals 13 residues. Looked up from germline, CDR1 is GTSNPN and CDR2 is SVGIG (reference sequence). DNA of the CDR3: TGTGCCTGGGGTGGATTTAGCGGGAGCCCGCAGTTCTTC. Residues: CAWGGFSGSPQFF.

The V gene is TRBV7-9, the J gene TRBJ2-1; 12 bases align to TRBD2. There are 17 residues in the CDR3. Germline-derived CDR1 and CDR2 are SEHNR and FQNEAQ (reference sequence). The trim removed 5 bases at V and 8 bases at J, leaving 13 bases unmatched. CDR3 in amino acids: CASSPNPTSGRWHEQFF. The CDR3 DNA follows: TGTGCCAGCAGCCCCAATCCGACTAGCGGGAGATGGCATGAGCAGTTCTTC.

CDR3 sequence reads: CASSQDLGEPPYEQYF. Here the CDR3 DNA reads TGCGCCAGCAGCCAAGATCTCGGCGAGCCCCCCTACGAGCAGTACTTC. The rearrangement links TRBV4-1 to TRBJ2-7; D is uncertain. Trimming stripped 0 bases from V and 2 bases from J, with 14 bases between. This CDR3 contains 16 residues. Germline lookup yields CDR1 MGHRA and CDR2 YSYEKL.

As to this clone: Other nucleotide sequences in the sample specify the same CDR3. This chain connects TRBV29-1 to TRBJ2-5; no clear D gene. Per germline, CDR1 SQVTM and CDR2 ANQGSEA. Trimming took 4 bases from V and 4 from J, leaving 10 bases between them. The length of the CDR3 is 12 residues. The CDR3 nucleotides are TGCAGCGTTGTTGGGCCGGGAGAGACCCAGTACTTC. Translation gives CSVVGPGETQYF.

In its sample, this clone ranks as medium-sized. Sequence at one end of the junction differs from germline and may be a read error. The V gene is TRBV2, the J gene TRBJ1-1; D unresolved. Germline V gene lookup returns CDR1 SNHLY and CDR2 FYNNEI. The CDR3 is 11 residues long. DNA of the CDR3: TGTGCCAGCAGAGAAGACCGGTGGGCTTTCTTT. Its translation is CASREDRWAFF. The full variable domain, rest sourced from reference TRBV2 and TRBJ1-1, is EPEVTQTPSHQVTQMGQEVILRCVPISNHLYFYWYRQILGQKVEFLVSFYNNEISEKSEIFDDQFSVERPDGSNFTLKIRSTKLEDSAMYFCASREDRWAFFGQGTRLTVV.

V and J are TRBV7-9 and TRBJ1-2; 7 positions match TRBD1. The V gene's germline CDR1 is SEHNR and CDR2 FQNEAQ (reference sequence). The ends lost 5 bases at V and 0 bases at J; junction bases unmatched: 15. The CDR3 has 18 residues. Written as DNA, the CDR3 is TGTGCCAGCAGCCCAGGGGGGGACAGCCGGGCCACTAACTATGGCTACACCTTC. Residues: CASSPGGDSRATNYGYTF.

This chain uses TRBV6-5 with TRBJ2-2; D is possibly TRBD2 (5 bases). CDR3 length equals 14 residues. Per the germline V gene, CDR1 is MNHEY and CDR2 is SVGAGI. Trimming pared 6 bases from V and 4 bases from J, leaving 12 bases between. The CDR3 sequence is CASRLSGFTGELFF. The DNA of the CDR3 is TGTGCCAGCAGGCTCTCGGGGTTCACCGGGGAGCTGTTTTTT.

The rearrangement uses TRBV11-3 and TRBJ2-7; D is unresolved. V was clipped by 2 bases and J by 6 bases, with 8 bases between them. Germline CDR1 is SGHNT and CDR2 is YENEEA. The CDR3 is made up of 12 amino acids. This chain's CDR3 is CASSLNDREQYF. The CDR3, as DNA: TGTGCCAGCAGCTTAAATGATCGCGAGCAGTACTTC.

The genes are TRBV27 and TRBJ2-2, with D hard to call. CDR1 is MNHEY and CDR2 is SMNVEV in the germline V gene (reference sequence). CDR3 length: 14 residues. V shed 3 bases and J shed 4 bases, with 9 bases lying between them. The CDR3 loop is CASSFMGITGELFF. The CDR3 region has the DNA TGTGCCAGCAGTTTTATGGGAATCACCGGGGAGCTGTTTTTT.

The sample holds one count of this clone. The V and J genes are TRBV5-5 and TRBJ1-5; D is perhaps TRBD1 (5 bases). V was trimmed by 4 bases and J by 9 bases, leaving 11 bases between them. The CDR3 sequence is 12 residues long. The germline V gene encodes CDR1 SGHKS and CDR2 YYEKEE (reference sequence). CDR3 bases: TGTGCCAGCAGCCCGGAGAGGGGGCCCCAGCATTTT. As protein: CASSPERGPQHF.

The CDR3 DNA sequence: TGTGCCAGCTCACCCGGGGGCCGTAACTATGGCTACACCTTC. It translates to CASSPGGRNYGYTF. J is TRBJ1-2 and V is TRBV18; D might be TRBD1 (6 bases). V lost 3 bases and J 1 base, leaving 9 bases between the germline ends. Germline CDR1 reads KGHSH; CDR2 reads LQKENI. This CDR3 has 14 amino acids.

The genes are TRBV6-5 and TRBJ1-2; 9 positions agree with TRBD1. Losses at the gene ends were 10 bases for V and 8 bases for J; bases not matched to a gene: 11. The CDR3 loop spans 13 amino acids. Looked up from germline, CDR1 is MNHEY and CDR2 is SVGAGI. DNA for the CDR3: TGTGCCACCGCGGACAGGGGCTATGGAGGCTACACCTTC. Its translation is CATADRGYGGYTF.

This clone rates as medium-sized (0.01 to 0.1%). Here the CDR3 reads CAWSVESHNSPRPQHF. The CDR3 nucleotides read TGTGCCTGGAGTGTAGAATCTCATAACAGCCCTCGGCCCCAGCATTTT. The chain joins TRBV30 to TRBJ1-5; D not certain. Trimming shortened V by 0 bases and J by 9 bases, and 21 bases separated the two germline ends. Germline CDR1 GTSNPN, CDR2 SVGIG (reference sequence). The CDR3 totals 16 residues. Full variable domain (outside the CDR3, taken from reference TRBV30 and TRBJ1-5): SQTIHQWPATLVQPVGSPLSLECTVEGTSNPNLYWYRQAAGRGLQLLFYSVGIGQISSEVPQNLSASRPQDRQFILSSKKLLLSDSGFYLCAWSVESHNSPRPQHFGDGTRLSIL.

The chain links TRBV6-5 to TRBJ1-1, with D possibly being TRBD1 (5 bases). V was pared by 0 bases and J by 10 bases, with 9 bases between. The germline CDR1 and CDR2 sequences are MNHEY and SVGAGI. The length of the CDR3 is 12 residues. The CDR3 sequence: CASSYSQGRAFF. The CDR3 nucleotides are TGTGCCAGCAGTTACTCTCAGGGCCGAGCTTTCTTT.

The V call is TRBV28, the J call TRBJ2-7, with D perhaps TRBD1 (6 bases). The CDR3 contains 13 residues. Per germline, CDR1 MDHEN and CDR2 SYDVKM. Trimming left V 5 bases short and J 4 bases short, with 12 bases between. CDR3 sequence reads: CASSPQDRYEQYF. As DNA, the CDR3 is TGTGCCAGCAGTCCCCAGGACAGATACGAGCAGTACTTC. The variable domain in full, with the rest retrieved from reference TRBV28 and TRBJ2-7, is DVKVTQSSRYLVKRTGEKVFLECVQDMDHENMFWYRQDPGLGLRLIYFSYDVKMKEKGDIPEGYSVSREKKERFSLILESASTNQTSMYLCASSPQDRYEQYFGPGTRLTVT.